This T cell receptor (beta chain) was identified in a study of control samples from healthy donors and cancer patients. The CDR3 is 14 residues long. Germline V CDR1 and CDR2: MGHDK, SYGVNS. Trimming took off 7 bases at V and 7 bases at J, with 19 bases between the two ends. The repertoire was sequenced with immunoSEQ multiplex PCR; TCRdb's copy has only in-frame clones and lacks some. The sample lists around 84,000 clones, 90% to 95% occurring once. This receptor was identified in a man between 25 and 39 years old in good health. The specimen sequenced was blood. V is TRBV25-1 and J is TRBJ1-1; tentatively, D is TRBD1 (6 bases). CDR3 residues: CASTNGRGPGEAFF. The CDR3 region has the DNA TGTGCCAGCACTAACGGCAGGGGCCCGGGTGAAGCTTTCTTT.